The source of this T cell receptor (beta chain) is a study of PD-L1 blockade in urothelial cancer. Study summary: Males with bladder-origin urothelial cancer made up about nine tenths of the roughly 29 patients. Treatment start was followed by blood analysis at 3 weeks (second dose) and again at 6 weeks. As for prior chemotherapy regimens, patients had received 0 to 3.

Germline V CDR1 and CDR2: SNHLY, FYNNEI. The trim removed 2 bases at V and 7 bases at J, leaving 15 bases unmatched. The CDR3 runs to 19 residues. The protocol was immunoSEQ multiplex PCR, while the TCRdb copy is restricted to in-frame clones and leaves out a portion. The data hold about 29,000 clones, with around 90% observed a single time. The chain joins TRBV2 to TRBJ2-3, with 13 nucleotides matching TRBD2. The clonotype originates from a man over 45 with urothelial cancer. This specimen was PBMCs, taken around atezolizumab (anti-PD-L1) treatment. DNA of the CDR3: TGTGCCAGCAGTGAAAGACTAGCGGGGGGCCATCCTTCTAGCTATACGCAGTATTTT. Amino acids: CASSERLAGGHPSSYTQYF.